The next 18 T cell receptor beta chains were all read from a single sample in a study of blood T cells in healthy people across ages. PCR was performed a second time for about 7 to 12 cycles using a sample-barcoded 5' primer and a J-beta primer mix. TCRdb reprocessed the 5' RACE reads via MiXCR and lists one record per CDR3 protein. This table has 1,800,000 or so distinct CDR3 sequences, 35% to 50% appearing once. Sequencing was done on a sample of blood. These receptors came from a human donor in good health.

V is TRBV6-2 or TRBV6-3 and J is TRBJ1-4, with unresolved D. This CDR3 is 15 amino acids long. V lost 6 bases and J 5 bases, leaving 16 bases between the germline ends. Germline CDR1 reads MNHEY; CDR2 reads SVGEGT. The CDR3 DNA sequence: TGTGCCAGCAGCCGACCGGACGGCCGGAATGAAAAACTGTTTTTT. Translation gives CASSRPDGRNEKLFF.

This clonotype was observed a handful of times. The rearrangement uses TRBV18 and TRBJ2-5; possibly TRBD2 for D (6 bases). This CDR3 is built from 13 residues. V dropped 6 bases and J dropped 11 bases, with 19 bases sitting between them. Germline V gene lookup returns CDR1 KGHSH and CDR2 LQKENI. DNA for the CDR3: TGTGCCAGCTCCCCCTTGCAGGGACGGGAGCAGTACTTC. This encodes CASSPLQGREQYF.

The chain is built from TRBV27 and TRBJ2-1; 9 positions match TRBD2. The trim removed 6 bases at V and 2 bases at J, leaving 5 bases unmatched. Germline lookup yields CDR1 MNHEY and CDR2 SMNVEV (reference sequence). This CDR3 has 15 amino acids. The CDR3 coding sequence is TGTGCCAGCAGGAGCGGGGGGAGCCCCTACAATGAGCAGTTCTTC. Its protein product is CASRSGGSPYNEQFF.

This clonotype has more than one count but fewer than ten. The chain is built from TRBV9 and TRBJ1-6; D possibly corresponds to TRBD1 (6 bases). Trimming cost V 4 bases and J 7 bases, with 15 bases left between them. Germline loops: CDR1 SGDLS, CDR2 YYNGEE. This CDR3 contains 15 residues. The CDR3 nucleotides read TGTGCCAGCAGCATACAGGGATTAACAAATTCACCCCTCCACTTT. Its protein is CASSIQGLTNSPLHF.

This clonotype appeared a few times. V usage is TRBV20-1 and J usage is TRBJ2-1; D not certain. The CDR3 length is 11 residues. Germline CDR1 is DFQATT and CDR2 is SNEGSKA (reference sequence). Trimming cost V 3 bases and J 7 bases, with 7 bases left between them. The DNA for the CDR3 is TGCAGTGCTAGTTTAGGAAATGAGCAGTTCTTC. It encodes CSASLGNEQFF.

This clonotype showed up just once. CDR3 sequence (DNA): TGCAGCGTTGCAAGTGGTTTCGTCACTGAAGCTTTCTTT. Residues: CSVASGFVTEAFF. The chain employs TRBV29-1 and TRBJ1-1; D gene uncertain. Trimming shortened V by 4 bases and J by 4 bases, and 13 bases separated the two germline ends. Germline CDR1 and CDR2: SQVTM and ANQGSEA. The CDR3 loop spans 13 amino acids.

The V gene is TRBV15, the J gene TRBJ2-5; D not resolved. The J call is in doubt because the DNA end fits TRBJ2-7 better. The germline V gene has CDR1 LNHNV and CDR2 YYDKDF (reference sequence). The CDR3 contains 17 residues. The CDR3 reads CATSRASTAYTNYEQYF. In nucleotides, the CDR3 is TGTGCCACCAGCAGAGCTAGTACGGCCTATACTAACTACGAGCAGTACTTC.

The chain couples TRBV6-1 to TRBJ1-2, with D maybe TRBD1 (5 bases). The V end lost 2 bases, the J end lost 2 bases, and 12 bases lay between the germline ends. Germline CDR1 is MNHNS and CDR2 is SASEGT. The CDR3 length is 15 residues. DNA for the CDR3: TGTGCCAGCAGTGAACCTCGTGCAGGGAACTATGGCTACACCTTC. This encodes CASSEPRAGNYGYTF.

This chain uses TRBV5-6 with TRBJ2-7; D gene ambiguous. The CDR3 runs to 15 residues. Germline lookup yields CDR1 SGHDT and CDR2 YYEEEE. Trimming cost V 0 bases and J 0 bases, with 10 bases left between them. The CDR3: CASSLEDGISYEQYF. The CDR3 nucleotides read TGTGCCAGCAGCTTGGAGGACGGAATCTCCTACGAGCAGTACTTC.

This clonotype was seen only a few times. This sequence joins TRBV24-1 and TRBJ2-1; 7 bases are a match to TRBD1. Germline CDR1 reads KGHDR; CDR2 reads SFDVKD. The V segment lost 4 bases and the J segment 0 bases; nucleotides outside the gene matches: 5. CDR3 length equals 16 residues. The CDR3 nucleotides are TGTGCCACCAGTGACGCGACAGGGAGCTCCTACAATGAGCAGTTCTTC. Translating it yields CATSDATGSSYNEQFF.

The rearrangement links TRBV6-5 to TRBJ2-7; D possibly corresponds to TRBD2 (6 bases). From germline, CDR1 is MNHEY and CDR2 SVGAGI. The CDR3 runs 16 residues. Trimming took 2 bases from V and 2 from J, leaving 16 bases between them. The CDR3 region is CASSYGLRGSTYEQYF. As DNA, the CDR3 is TGTGCCAGCAGTTACGGTTTACGGGGGTCCACCTACGAGCAGTACTTC.

This chain joins TRBV28 and TRBJ1-3; D call uncertain. This CDR3 is built from 13 residues. Trimming removed 8 bases at V and 0 bases at J, with 8 bases between. The germline CDR1 and CDR2 sequences are MDHEN and SYDVKM. CDR3 DNA: TGTGCCAGCGCAGGTTCCTCTGGAAACACCATATATTTT. Amino acids: CASAGSSGNTIYF.

This clonotype has ten or more counts. One end of the junction does not line up with germline, which may come from a read error. The DNA for the CDR3 is TGTGCCAGCAGCTTAGGGGCAGCCTATGGCTACACCTTC. Translated, it gives CASSLGAAYGYTF. V is TRBV12-3 or TRBV12-4 and J is TRBJ1-2; D possibly corresponds to TRBD1 (5 bases). The CDR3 runs 13 residues.

This clonotype was observed a single time. The V and J genes are TRBV29-1 and TRBJ1-3; D not resolved. Trimming stripped 2 bases from V and 4 bases from J, with 9 bases between. CDR1 and CDR2 (germline): SQVTM, ANQGSEA. The CDR3 totals 13 residues. For the CDR3, the DNA is TGCAGCGTTGAAATTTCTGCCGGAAACACCATATATTTT. This codes for CSVEISAGNTIYF.

As regards this clonotype: A junction boundary mismatches the germline segment, possibly from a read error. V is TRBV7-2 and J is TRBJ2-7, with TRBD1 as a possible D gene (5 bases). Per germline, CDR1 SGHTA and CDR2 FQGNSA. CDR3 length: 13 residues. This chain's CDR3 is CAGSKQTVYEQYF. The CDR3 coding sequence is TGTGCCGGCAGCAAACAGACAGTTTACGAGCAGTACTTC.

This clonotype was observed a single time. This rearrangement joins TRBV3-1 to TRBJ1-1; tentatively, D is TRBD1 (5 bases). Trimming took 2 bases from V and 1 from J, leaving 11 bases between them. The germline gives CDR1 LGHDT, CDR2 YNNKEL (reference sequence). The CDR3 contains 15 residues. CDR3 nucleotides: TGTGCCAGCAGCCAAAGGGGACTCCGGAACACTGAAGCTTTCTTT. It specifies CASSQRGLRNTEAFF.

The chain recombines TRBV11-3 with TRBJ2-7; D is uncertain. The ends were cut back, 0 bases at V and 6 bases at J, with 15 bases in the middle. The CDR3 length is 15 residues. In germline, CDR1 is SGHNT, CDR2 YENEEA. The CDR3 DNA reads as TGTGCCAGCAGCTTAGATCGAGGCGGAACCTCCGAGCAGTACTTC. This sequence encodes CASSLDRGGTSEQYF.

This clonotype was seen only a few times. The V gene is TRBV7-2, the J gene TRBJ2-1, with no clear D. This CDR3 has 11 residues. From germline, CDR1 is SGHTA and CDR2 FQGNSA. V was cut by 6 bases and J by 8 bases, with 8 bases left in between. The CDR3 spells CASSPFYEQFF. CDR3 in DNA: TGTGCCAGCAGTCCCTTCTATGAGCAGTTCTTC.